This TCR beta chain was observed in a study of cytomegalovirus exposure and HLA in healthy donors. Overall study results and limits: Later analysis showed most CMV-associated TCR beta chains appearing HLA-restricted. It was in a later analysis that TCR association rates were seen to vary by HLA locus, highest for DRB1 and lowest for HLA-C. Across all donors, roughly uniform sequencing depth was an assumption of the presence/absence analyses.

Germline CDR1 SGDLS, CDR2 YYNGEE. There are 15 residues in the CDR3. V was clipped by 4 bases and J by 2 bases, with 16 bases between them. PCR primers comprised 60 Vbeta and 13 Jbeta primers. Libraries were prepared by immunoSEQ multiplex PCR; TCRdb keeps only in-frame clonotypes and omits some of them. The sample includes roughly 97,000 clones, roughly a tenth of them seen just once. The table lists this clone with a few counts. Its antigen remains unidentified. Sequencing input: PBMCs. This chain connects TRBV9 to TRBJ2-7; TRBD2 is a possible D gene (6 bases). The TCR originated in a man aged 50 or older in good health and CMV-seropositive. In DNA, the CDR3 is TGTGCCAGCAGCCCAGACGGGGGAGGCGCCTACGAGCAGTACTTC. Residues: CASSPDGGGAYEQYF.